Following are 11 T cell receptor beta chains from one sample sequenced in a study of T-cell reconstitution after alpha-beta-depleted transplantation in children. Library preparation (for TCRbeta) was performed with unique molecular identifiers. TCRdb analysed the PCR reads with MiXCR anew, one entry per CDR3 protein. The repertoire consists of about 240,000 distinct CDR3 sequences, with roughly 23% occurring once and the leading ten covering roughly 2.6%. The sequencing here drew on PBMCs, taken before TCRalphabeta/CD19-depleted stem cell transplant. The receptors originated from a girl aged 2-10 years with Fanconi anemia, due to receive a stem cell transplant.

This clonotype was recorded at least ten times. The genes are TRBV29-1 and TRBJ1-4; 8 bases are a match to TRBD1. V dropped 6 bases and J dropped 7; count of bases not matched to a gene: 10. From germline, CDR1 is SQVTM and CDR2 ANQGSEA. The CDR3 consists of 14 residues. CDR3 nucleotide sequence: TGCAGCGTCCTACTGACAGGGGAGGGTGAAAAACTGTTTTTT. Translation gives CSVLLTGEGEKLFF.

This chain's CDR3 is CASSIRGLAGDTQYF. The CDR3 region has the DNA TGTGCCAGCAGTATACGAGGACTAGCGGGAGATACGCAGTATTTT. The chain links TRBV6-5 to TRBJ2-3; 11 positions match TRBD2. The CDR3 is made up of 15 amino acids. CDR1 is MNHEY, CDR2 SVGAGI, per germline. The V gene end was trimmed by 5 bases and the J gene end by 5 bases; junction bases not matched to a gene: 6.

A few counts support this clonotype. The chain carries TRBV4-1 and TRBJ2-1; 9 nucleotides line up with TRBD1. With V trimmed by 1 base and J by 0 bases, 16 bases remained unmatched. This CDR3 has 21 amino acids. Germline V gives CDR1 MGHRA, CDR2 YSYEKL. The CDR3 DNA reads as TGCGCCAGCAGCCAAGCCATCCGGGACAGGGACTTGGTGTACTCCTACAATGAGCAGTTCTTC. This sequence encodes CASSQAIRDRDLVYSYNEQFF.

J is TRBJ2-6 and V is TRBV12-3 or TRBV12-4, with D perhaps TRBD1 (5 bases). Trimming took off 6 bases at V and 0 bases at J, with 18 bases between the two ends. CDR3 length: 18 amino acids. The CDR3 loop is CASSFDSYRSSGANVLTF. The CDR3 nucleotides are TGTGCCAGCAGCTTCGACAGTTACAGAAGCTCTGGGGCCAACGTCCTGACTTTC.

The table lists this clonotype with a few counts. A read error may be the cause here, since a much bigger clone is one base away. V usage is TRBV29-1 and J usage is TRBJ2-7, with 10 nucleotides matching TRBD1. The CDR3 has 13 residues. The V and J ends lost 3 bases and 2 bases, in that order; junction bases with no gene match: 1. The V gene's germline CDR1 is SQVTM and CDR2 ANQGSEA. The CDR3 DNA sequence: TGCAGCGTTGATGGGACAGGGGCCTACGAGCAGTACTTC. Residues: CSVDGTGAYEQYF.

The table lists this clonotype with many counts. This sequence joins TRBV25-1 and TRBJ2-6, with D unresolved. There are 13 residues in the CDR3. Germline CDR1 reads MGHDK; CDR2 reads SYGVNS. Deletions cut 3 bases from V and 2 bases from J, with 2 bases between. The CDR3 here is CASSDAGANVLTF. The CDR3 DNA is TGTGCCAGCAGTGATGCTGGGGCCAACGTCCTGACTTTC.

The genes are TRBV20-1 and TRBJ2-1, with 15 bases fitting TRBD2. The CDR3 loop spans 16 amino acids. Trimming took 5 bases from V and 4 from J; bases not matched to a gene: 6. Germline-derived CDR1 and CDR2 are DFQATT and SNEGSKA (reference sequence). The DNA for the CDR3 is TGCAGTGCTGGGACTAGCGGGGGGCGGGGGTACAATGAGCAGTTCTTC. Translating it yields CSAGTSGGRGYNEQFF.

The sample holds one count of this clonotype. The chain links TRBV19 to TRBJ2-7; 8 bases match TRBD1. The germline V gene encodes CDR1 LNHDA and CDR2 SQIVND (reference sequence). Trimming removed 3 bases from V and 2 bases from J; junction bases left unmatched: 3. The length of the CDR3 is 14 residues. CDR3 nucleotide sequence: TGTGCCAGTAGTATGGGGACAGGCACCTACGAGCAGTACTTC. Its protein product is CASSMGTGTYEQYF.

This clonotype was counted ten times or more. The V gene is TRBV7-8, the J gene TRBJ2-2; 10 nucleotides match TRBD2. J gave up 0 bases and V 7 bases, and 5 bases lay outside the gene matches. The CDR3 is 16 amino acids. Per germline, CDR1 SGHVS and CDR2 FQNEAQ. CDR3 sequence: CASILGLAANTGELFF. In nucleotides, the CDR3 is TGTGCCAGCATCCTAGGACTAGCGGCGAACACCGGGGAGCTGTTTTTT.

This chain joins TRBV28 and TRBJ2-7; TRBD1 agrees at 7 bases. CDR1 and CDR2 (germline): MDHEN, SYDVKM. Germline trimming cut 8 bases from V and 1 base from J; bases unmatched to any gene: 8. The CDR3 sequence is 14 residues long. The CDR3 nucleotides read TGTGCCAGCCGATGGGACAGAACGTCCTACGAGCAGTACTTC. It translates to CASRWDRTSYEQYF.

This chain connects TRBV7-3 to TRBJ2-3, with 13 bases fitting TRBD2. Germline loops: CDR1 SGHTA, CDR2 FQGTGA. The J segment lost 4 bases and the V segment lost 1 base, leaving 2 bases of the junction unmatched. The length of the CDR3 is 16 residues. The CDR3 reads CASSLSGLAGADTQYF. The CDR3 DNA reads as TGTGCCAGCAGCTTAAGCGGACTAGCGGGAGCAGATACGCAGTATTTT.